This T cell receptor beta chain was captured by sequencing in a study of blood T cell repertoires in COVID-19. The wider study: Spain, Italy and the United States supplied samples that represented acute and convalescent COVID-19. PBMCs, B-cell-depleted T cells, or T cells provided the cDNA or gDNA that made up the material.

Authors' methods: Researchers report that nucleated cell counts were estimated from reference gene primer amplification. The data were produced by immunoSEQ multiplex PCR, yet TCRdb's version contains in-frame clones alone and is incomplete. Clonal size and the V and J genes are those of that table, whereas D and trimming came from the DNA. The data contain around 250,000 clones, around 86% of them singletons. The sample was peripheral blood. The sequence was collected from a woman aged 70-85 years with active or convalescent COVID-19.

The CDR3 bases are TGTGCCAGCAGCTTAGCCCAGGGACTGGGTCAGCCCCAGCATTTT. Its protein product is CASSLAQGLGQPQHF. The chain recombines TRBV7-2 with TRBJ1-5, with D possibly matching TRBD1 (5 bases). The CDR3 has 15 residues. Trimming shortened V by 0 bases and J by 6 bases, and 12 bases separated the two germline ends. Germline V gives CDR1 SGHTA, CDR2 FQGNSA.